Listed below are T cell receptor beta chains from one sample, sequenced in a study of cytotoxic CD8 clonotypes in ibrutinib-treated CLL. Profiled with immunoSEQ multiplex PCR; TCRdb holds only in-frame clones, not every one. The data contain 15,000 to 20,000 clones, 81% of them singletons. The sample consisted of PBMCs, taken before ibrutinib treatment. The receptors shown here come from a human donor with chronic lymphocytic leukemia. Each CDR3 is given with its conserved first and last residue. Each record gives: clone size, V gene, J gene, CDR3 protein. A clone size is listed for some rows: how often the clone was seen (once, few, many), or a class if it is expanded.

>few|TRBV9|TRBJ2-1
CATNAGGRGGEQFF
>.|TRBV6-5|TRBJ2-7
CASTDAGGREQYF
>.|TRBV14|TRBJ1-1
CASSQQGWTEAFF
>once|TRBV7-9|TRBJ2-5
CASSLRAVPQETQYF
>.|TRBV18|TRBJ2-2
CASSPLREPAGELFF
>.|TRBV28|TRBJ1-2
CASSIRAGDGYTF
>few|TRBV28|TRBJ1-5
CASSSDREDQPQHF
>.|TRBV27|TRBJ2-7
CASSARTSGSYEQYF
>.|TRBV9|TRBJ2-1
CASSVGTSGSRGEQFF
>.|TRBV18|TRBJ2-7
CASSPGLAATYEQYF
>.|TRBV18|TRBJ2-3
CASSPGGTGGRGGTDTQYF
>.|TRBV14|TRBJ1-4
CASSLVGWNEKLFF
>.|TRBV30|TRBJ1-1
CAWSVSEAFF
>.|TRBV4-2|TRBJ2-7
CASSQGGSQGTYEQYF
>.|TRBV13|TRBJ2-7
CASSETVTPRRDF
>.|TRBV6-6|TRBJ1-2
CASSYPYHTF
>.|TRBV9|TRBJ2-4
CASSVGQIIAKNIQYF
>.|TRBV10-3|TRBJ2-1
CAIRGTDYNEQFF
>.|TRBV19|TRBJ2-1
CASSILFGSSFNEQFF
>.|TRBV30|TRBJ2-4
CAWRLQGTRGALNIQYF
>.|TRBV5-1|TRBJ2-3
CASSRRAGGTDTQYF
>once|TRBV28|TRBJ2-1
CASSLSPGTPFGEQFF